This TCR beta chain was recovered during a study of OX40 agonist ivuxolimab in advanced cancers. Regarding the study as a whole: With doses of 0.1-3.0 mg/kg, partial responders showed among the lowest clonal expansion. CD8+ T cells averaged more expanded clones than CD4+. Certain nonresponding patients likewise had low normalized T-cell clonal expansion.

Some clones are missing from TCRdb's copy, which holds only in-frame ones; the method was immunoSEQ multiplex PCR. The top ten hold 0.76% of the sample, which has approximately 58,000 clones, roughly nine tenths seen once. On this clone: Its antigen is undetermined.

The origin of this receptor is an adult with an advanced solid tumor such as melanoma, head and neck, liver or kidney cancer. Specimen: CD4+ or CD8+ T cells sorted from blood, collected in a trial of the OX40 agonist ivuxolimab.

Here the CDR3 DNA reads TGTGCCACCAGCAGATCCCCTTTGGACTCCTACGAGCAGTACTTC. It codes for CATSRSPLDSYEQYF. This chain links TRBV15 with TRBJ2-7; D gene ambiguous. The CDR3 length is 15 residues. Trimming took off 2 bases at V and 0 bases at J, with 11 bases between the two ends. Per the germline V gene, CDR1 is LNHNV and CDR2 is YYDKDF (reference sequence).